Included here is one T cell receptor beta chain sequence, with context. The antigen is unknown. These data belong to a study of T-cell memory formation after mild COVID-19. The CDR3 totals 16 residues. Per germline, CDR1 KGHDR and CDR2 SFDVKD. The germline V and J ends were trimmed by 4 bases and 0 bases, with 11 bases remaining between them. Findings of the study overall: Whereas later expanders leaned CD4+, clones contracting day 15 to 85 showed a balanced CD4/CD8 makeup.

TCRdb fed the 5' RACE reads into MiXCR, producing one record per CDR3 protein. The top ten clones hold about 8.2% of a sample with 450,000 to 650,000 distinct CDR3 sequences, less than 25% of them seen once. Sequenced material: PBMCs or a T cell subset sorted from them (not recorded which). The V call is TRBV24-1, the J call TRBJ2-2; no clear D gene. This receptor was identified in an adult woman who had mild COVID-19 (a few samples of this study predate the infection). Cell type and time point are not known. CDR3 bases: TGTGCCACCAGTGAGTTGTGGACCCCGAACACCGGGGAGCTGTTTTTT. Protein sequence: CATSELWTPNTGELFF.